One sample yielded the 32 T cell receptor beta chains listed below, sequenced in a study of shared clonotypes between healthy human individuals. The repertoire was sequenced with immunoSEQ multiplex PCR; TCRdb's copy has only in-frame clones and lacks some. The sample records 550,000 to 850,000 clones, 72% being singletons. The material sequenced was memory CD4+ T cells sorted from blood. The subset was: CD45RA-negative fraction. These receptors originate from a woman aged 25-40 years in good health.

Here the CDR3 DNA reads TGTGCCAGCAGTTACGGGAGAACCAGTGAGCAGTTCTTC. Residues: CASSYGRTSEQFF. The chain uses TRBV6-5 and TRBJ2-1, with a weak D call TRBD2 (5 bases). This CDR3 has 13 amino acids. CDR1 is MNHEY and CDR2 is SVGAGI in the germline V gene. The V and J ends lost 2 bases and 9 bases respectively, with 11 bases between them.

The rearrangement joins TRBV6-5 to TRBJ1-4; D is perhaps TRBD1 (6 bases). The CDR3 runs 13 residues. In germline, CDR1 is MNHEY, CDR2 SVGAGI. V shed 6 bases and J shed 5 bases, with 10 bases lying between them. For the CDR3, the DNA is TGTGCCAGCAGCCGGGACATCAATGAAAAACTGTTTTTT. It codes for CASSRDINEKLFF.

This clone was counted a few times. This same CDR3 is encoded by further DNA sequences in the sample. This chain links TRBV19 with TRBJ2-2; 7 bases map to TRBD2. The CDR3 runs to 14 residues. V was clipped by 6 bases and J by 0 bases; unmatched bases: 1. From germline, CDR1 is LNHDA and CDR2 SQIVND (reference sequence). In nucleotides, the CDR3 is TGTGCCAGTAGGGGGACTACGAACACCGGGGAGCTGTTTTTT. Its protein is CASRGTTNTGELFF.

This clone was seen a few times. This specimen includes other DNA sequences encoding the same CDR3. The chain couples TRBV7-9 to TRBJ1-4; 7 bases are a match to TRBD1. The CDR3 length is 16 residues. Germline assignment: CDR1 SEHNR and CDR2 FQNEAQ (reference sequence). The ends lost 1 base at V and 1 base at J; junction bases unmatched: 3. The CDR3 region is CASSLGQGGTNEKLFF. CDR3 coding DNA: TGTGCCAGCAGCTTAGGACAGGGAGGAACTAATGAAAAACTGTTTTTT.

CDR3 nucleotide sequence: TGCGCCAGCAGCTCCGCGGACAGGGACAATTCACCCCTCCACTTT. Translated, it gives CASSSADRDNSPLHF. V and J are TRBV4-1 and TRBJ1-6; 8 bases are a match to TRBD1. V lost 5 bases, J lost 7 bases, and 7 bases stayed unmatched. The length of the CDR3 is 15 residues. Germline CDR1 is MGHRA and CDR2 is YSYEKL.

This rearrangement joins TRBV2 to TRBJ1-2; 12 bases are a match to TRBD1. The CDR3 has 15 amino acids. The ends lost 1 base at V and 6 bases at J; junction bases unmatched: 3. Germline V gene sequence: CDR1 SNHLY, CDR2 FYNNEI. CDR3 sequence (DNA): TGTGCCAGCAGTGAAGGGGACAGGGGGCGTAATGGCTACACCTTC. It specifies CASSEGDRGRNGYTF.

V usage is TRBV6-1 and J usage is TRBJ2-3, with D possibly TRBD1 on 5 matching bases. Germline V gene lookup returns CDR1 MNHNS and CDR2 SASEGT. With 3 bases removed from V and 6 bases from J, the gap between germline ends came to 13 bases. The CDR3 spans 14 residues. Here the CDR3 DNA reads TGTGCCAGCAGTGAGAAAACAAGGGGTGATACGCAGTATTTT. Residues: CASSEKTRGDTQYF.

The gene calls are TRBV5-1 and TRBJ2-2; D may be TRBD2 (5 bases). CDR1 SGHRS and CDR2 YFSETQ come from the germline V gene. V lost 5 bases, J lost 6 bases, and 17 bases lay in between. The CDR3 has 15 amino acids. CDR3: CASRKEATRAGELFF. The DNA for the CDR3 is TGCGCCAGCAGAAAAGAAGCCACTAGGGCCGGGGAGCTGTTTTTT.

The chain couples TRBV9 to TRBJ2-2; D gene uncertain. The length of the CDR3 is 14 residues. V gave up 0 bases and J gave up 3 bases, with 6 bases separating them. Germline CDR1 SGDLS, CDR2 YYNGEE. CDR3 in amino acids: CASSVGGYTGELFF. The DNA of the CDR3 is TGTGCCAGCAGCGTAGGGGGTTACACCGGGGAGCTGTTTTTT.

This clone was seen once. The chain couples TRBV18 to TRBJ2-3; D may match TRBD1 or TRBD2 (7 bases each). This CDR3 spans 16 amino acids. Germline V gives CDR1 KGHSH, CDR2 LQKENI. V was clipped by 8 bases and J by 0 bases, with 18 bases between them. CDR3 DNA: TGTGCCAGCCTGAAGAGCGGGACAGCTAGCACAGATACGCAGTATTTT. Amino acids: CASLKSGTASTDTQYF.

The chain couples TRBV6-6 to TRBJ1-2, with a weak D call TRBD1 (6 bases). Germline CDR1 MNHNY, CDR2 SVGAGI (reference sequence). This CDR3 comprises 13 residues. The V gene lost 7 bases and the J gene lost 6 bases, with 15 bases spanning the gap. CDR3 loop: CASKGTIVDGYTF. The CDR3 DNA is TGTGCCAGCAAGGGGACAATAGTGGATGGCTACACCTTC.

The chain recombines TRBV7-9 with TRBJ2-1; the D gene is possibly TRBD2 (5 bases). Per the germline V gene, CDR1 is SEHNR and CDR2 is FQNEAQ (reference sequence). The ends were cut back, 4 bases at V and 8 bases at J, with 18 bases in the middle. This CDR3 region has 15 residues. The CDR3 loop reads CASSSLWRPGDEQFF. The CDR3, as DNA: TGTGCCAGCAGCTCTCTCTGGAGGCCGGGCGATGAGCAGTTCTTC.

The chain joins TRBV11-2 to TRBJ2-7, with TRBD2 matching over 7 bases. Germline assignment: CDR1 SGHAT and CDR2 FQNNGV. The CDR3 spans 14 residues. The trim removed 1 base at V and 4 bases at J, leaving 4 bases unmatched. This CDR3 reads CASSLALADYEQYF. DNA for the CDR3: TGTGCCAGCAGCTTAGCCCTAGCGGATTACGAGCAGTACTTC.

The rearrangement uses TRBV18 and TRBJ1-4; TRBD1 aligns across 8 bases. Germline V CDR1 and CDR2: KGHSH, LQKENI. V trimming: 0 bases; J trimming: 6 bases; junction bases outside the gene matches: 6. The CDR3 extends over 16 amino acids. CDR3 protein: CASSPPSGQAYEKLFF. The CDR3 DNA sequence: TGTGCCAGCTCACCACCGTCGGGACAGGCATATGAAAAACTGTTTTTT.

This clone was counted only a few times. The V and J genes are TRBV19 and TRBJ2-1; weak D call: TRBD2 (6 bases). The CDR3 totals 13 residues. Germline V gene lookup returns CDR1 LNHDA and CDR2 SQIVND (reference sequence). V dropped 8 bases and J dropped 10 bases, with 18 bases sitting between them. The CDR3 spells CASGLYGGEEQFF. CDR3 coding DNA: TGTGCCAGTGGACTCTACGGGGGTGAAGAGCAGTTCTTC. The complete variable domain, with remaining parts taken from reference TRBV19 and TRBJ2-1, reads DGGITQSPKYLFRKEGQNVTLSCEQNLNHDAMYWYRQDPGQGLRLIYYSQIVNDFQKGDIAEGYSVSREKKESFPLTVTSAQKNPTAFYLCASGLYGGEEQFFGPGTRLTVL.

This clone was counted a single time. The rearrangement links TRBV19 to TRBJ1-5; 9 bases are a match to TRBD1. This CDR3 comprises 15 residues. Germline trimming cut 4 bases from V and 5 bases from J; bases unmatched to any gene: 6. From germline, CDR1 is LNHDA and CDR2 SQIVND (reference sequence). The CDR3 region is CASSTQGQGYQPQHF. In nucleotides, the CDR3 is TGTGCCAGTAGTACCCAGGGACAGGGTTATCAGCCCCAGCATTTT.

The chain carries TRBV2 and TRBJ2-6; 9 bases line up with TRBD1. The CDR3 covers 19 residues. V lost 8 bases to trimming and J lost 0 bases; unmatched junction nucleotides: 14. CDR1 is SNHLY and CDR2 is FYNNEI in the germline V gene. In DNA form, the CDR3 reads TGTGCCAGCCTAAAGGAACAGGGGGCTCACAACTCTGGGGCCAACGTCCTGACTTTC. It encodes CASLKEQGAHNSGANVLTF.

The rearrangement links TRBV28 to TRBJ1-5; D uncertain. Trimming removed 6 bases at V and 1 base at J, with 16 bases between. Looked up from germline, CDR1 is MDHEN and CDR2 is SYDVKM. The CDR3 has 16 amino acids. Written as DNA, the CDR3 is TGTGCCAGCAGACTTACCCTAATTACGAGCAATCAGCCCCAGCATTTT. It codes for CASRLTLITSNQPQHF.

The chain combines TRBV11-2 with TRBJ2-2; a possible D gene is TRBD2 (6 bases). This CDR3 comprises 16 residues. Germline loops: CDR1 SGHAT, CDR2 FQNNGV. Between the trimmed V and J ends, which lost 5 bases and 0 bases, there was a span of 13 bases. Here the CDR3 DNA reads TGTGCCAGCAGCAAAACGGGGACTTCGAACACCGGGGAGCTGTTTTTT. Encoded protein: CASSKTGTSNTGELFF.

The gene calls are TRBV11-2 and TRBJ2-2; D gene uncertain. This CDR3 is 15 amino acids long. Germline assignment: CDR1 SGHAT and CDR2 FQNNGV. Trimming removed 5 bases from V and 2 bases from J, with 12 bases in between. CDR3: CASSPAGDNTGELFF. The CDR3 bases are TGTGCCAGCAGCCCAGCTGGGGATAACACCGGGGAGCTGTTTTTT.

V usage is TRBV11-1 and J usage is TRBJ2-4; D is possibly TRBD2 (6 bases). The CDR3 totals 15 residues. Germline V CDR1 and CDR2: SGHAT, FQDESV (reference sequence). With 5 bases removed from V and 8 bases from J, the gap between germline ends came to 19 bases. As DNA, the CDR3 is TGTGCCAGCAGCGCAGATATACATGGAGGGGACATTCAGTACTTC. Translation gives CASSADIHGGDIQYF.

V gene TRBV1 combines with J gene TRBJ2-3; the table's D call, TRBD2, has no DNA check behind it. TRBV1 is a documented pseudogene. The CDR3 extends over 19 amino acids. CDR3 region: CTSSHALAGRLHLTDTQYF. The CDR3 nucleotides read TGCACCAGCAGCCATGCACTAGCGGGACGCCTACACCTCACAGATACGCAGTATTTT.

The rearrangement links TRBV10-2 to TRBJ1-1, with D tentatively TRBD1 (5 bases). V shed 2 bases and J shed 4 bases, with 14 bases lying between them. CDR3 length equals 15 residues. Germline V gives CDR1 WSHSY, CDR2 SAAADI. The CDR3 DNA reads as TGCGCCAGCAGTGAGATGGCCAGGGCCGGCACTGAAGCTTTCTTT. This translates into CASSEMARAGTEAFF.

This clone occurred many times. V is TRBV21-1 and J is TRBJ2-2. TRBV21-1 is a known pseudogene. The CDR3 consists of 14 residues. Here the CDR3 reads CATPRGLNTGELFF. The DNA of the CDR3 is TGTGCCACCCCGAGGGGATTGAACACCGGGGAGCTGTTTTTT.

CDR3 sequence (DNA): TGCGCCAGCAGCCAAGACCCTAGCGGGCGACTCTACGAGCAGTACTTC. This gives the protein CASSQDPSGRLYEQYF. The chain couples TRBV4-1 to TRBJ2-7; 8 nucleotides line up with TRBD2. V gave up 0 bases and J gave up 3 bases; unmatched junction bases: 7. CDR3 length equals 16 residues. Germline V gene lookup returns CDR1 MGHRA and CDR2 YSYEKL.

The V call is TRBV29-1, the J call TRBJ2-5; D is ambiguous. Deletions cut 5 bases from V and 1 base from J, with 8 bases between. Looked up from germline, CDR1 is SQVTM and CDR2 is ANQGSEA. The CDR3 sequence is 12 residues long. CDR3 sequence: CSVLTPQETQYF. The CDR3 DNA is TGCAGCGTTCTGACACCCCAAGAGACCCAGTACTTC.

This clone came up once. The chain uses TRBV18 and TRBJ1-5; D may be TRBD1 (5 bases). Deletions cut 2 bases from V and 3 bases from J, with 8 bases between. Germline V gives CDR1 KGHSH, CDR2 LQKENI. The CDR3 covers 14 residues. In DNA, the CDR3 is TGTGCCAGCTCACCATCGGGACCCAATCAGCCCCAGCATTTT. Amino acid sequence: CASSPSGPNQPQHF.

The gene calls are TRBV6-5 and TRBJ2-5, with D perhaps matching TRBD1 (5 bases). Germline V gene lookup returns CDR1 MNHEY and CDR2 SVGAGI. The CDR3 extends over 13 amino acids. Trimming took 6 bases from V and 3 from J, leaving 11 bases between them. The CDR3, as DNA: TGTGCCAGCAGCTCGGACACAAAAGAGACCCAGTACTTC. Its protein product is CASSSDTKETQYF.

V and J are TRBV2 and TRBJ2-1; TRBD2 agrees at 7 bases. With V trimmed by 8 bases and J by 0 bases, 4 bases remained unmatched. This CDR3 is built from 14 residues. CDR1 and CDR2 (germline): SNHLY, FYNNEI. This chain's CDR3 is CASGGRFSYNEQFF. The CDR3 nucleotides are TGTGCCAGCGGCGGGAGATTCTCCTACAATGAGCAGTTCTTC. The variable domain in full, completed from reference TRBV2 and TRBJ2-1, reads EPEVTQTPSHQVTQMGQEVILRCVPISNHLYFYWYRQILGQKVEFLVSFYNNEISEKSEIFDDQFSVERPDGSNFTLKIRSTKLEDSAMYFCASGGRFSYNEQFFGPGTRLTVL.

The chain recombines TRBV29-1 with TRBJ2-7; 12 nucleotides agree with TRBD1. The CDR3 extends over 19 amino acids. V gave up 1 base and J gave up 8 bases; unmatched junction bases: 21. Germline CDR1 reads SQVTM; CDR2 reads ANQGSEA. For the CDR3, the DNA is TGCAGCGTTGAAGGGCGGGACAGGGGGCTTGGGCTAGCGGGGCCCAAGCAGTACTTC. Its translation is CSVEGRDRGLGLAGPKQYF.

The chain links TRBV13 to TRBJ1-1, with a weak D call TRBD1 (5 bases). The CDR3 totals 15 residues. Between the trimmed V and J ends, which lost 0 bases and 6 bases, there was a span of 14 bases. Germline V gene data show CDR1 as PRHDT and CDR2 as FYEKMQ (reference sequence). For the CDR3, the DNA is TGTGCCAGCAGCTTAGGTAAGGGGAGTTGGTCTGAAGCTTTCTTT. Translation: CASSLGKGSWSEAFF.

V is TRBV2 and J is TRBJ1-5; no reliable D call. CDR1 is SNHLY and CDR2 is FYNNEI in the germline V gene. Trimming removed 0 bases from V and 8 bases from J, with 8 bases in between. The CDR3 is made up of 13 amino acids. CDR3 DNA sequence: TGTGCCAGCAGTGAAGCGAGGGAGGAGCCCCAGCATTTT. The encoded protein is CASSEAREEPQHF.